The T cell receptor (beta chain) described here comes from a study of Ad26.COV2.S vaccination and SARS-CoV-2 variants. Study-level results: Breadth and depth estimates from TCRs may understate total T cell responses. Placebo recipients showed lower spike-specific TCR breadth than vaccinees. The breadth of spike-specific CD8+ and CD4+ T cell responses after vaccination was reportedly substantial.

The assay was immunoSEQ multiplex PCR, and TCRdb's table has in-frame clones only and misses some. The sample comprises just over 350,000 clones, just over 90% of which are singletons, and roughly 3.9% rests with the top ten. Germline V CDR1 and CDR2: LGHNA, YNFKEQ. V was shortened by 2 bases and J by 5 bases, with 10 bases between the two germline ends. CDR3 length: 14 residues. With regard to this clone: Its antigen is not identified.

Material: peripheral blood, obtained after recovery from COVID-19. The source of this sequence is a human donor who had recovered from COVID-19. This chain joins TRBV4-2 and TRBJ1-3; tentative D call: TRBD1 (6 bases). CDR3 loop: CASSQRTDRNTIYF. CDR3 sequence (DNA): TGTGCCAGCAGCCAAAGGACAGACAGAAACACCATATATTTT.